This T cell receptor (beta chain) stems from a study of breast tumors, draining lymph nodes, adjacent tissues. TCRdb recomputed calls from the multiplex PCR reads with MiXCR, one row per CDR3 protein. The data hold about 220,000 distinct CDR3 sequences, with 30% to 35% observed a single time. Breast cancer patients provided tissue from their axillary draining lymph nodes. Comments on this clonotype: One junction end disagrees with the germline gene, perhaps due to a read error.

This TCR was sampled from a female donor with breast cancer. Some clones in this sample may be carry-over from other donors' samples. The sample was axillary lymph node tissue.

CDR3 residues: CTSTYISTGELFF. The DNA for the CDR3 is TGTACCAGCACCTACATTAGCACCGGGGAGCTGTTTTTT. V and J are TRBV28 and TRBJ2-2; D gene unclear. Germline CDR1 and CDR2: MDHEN and SYDVKM. The CDR3 loop spans 13 amino acids.